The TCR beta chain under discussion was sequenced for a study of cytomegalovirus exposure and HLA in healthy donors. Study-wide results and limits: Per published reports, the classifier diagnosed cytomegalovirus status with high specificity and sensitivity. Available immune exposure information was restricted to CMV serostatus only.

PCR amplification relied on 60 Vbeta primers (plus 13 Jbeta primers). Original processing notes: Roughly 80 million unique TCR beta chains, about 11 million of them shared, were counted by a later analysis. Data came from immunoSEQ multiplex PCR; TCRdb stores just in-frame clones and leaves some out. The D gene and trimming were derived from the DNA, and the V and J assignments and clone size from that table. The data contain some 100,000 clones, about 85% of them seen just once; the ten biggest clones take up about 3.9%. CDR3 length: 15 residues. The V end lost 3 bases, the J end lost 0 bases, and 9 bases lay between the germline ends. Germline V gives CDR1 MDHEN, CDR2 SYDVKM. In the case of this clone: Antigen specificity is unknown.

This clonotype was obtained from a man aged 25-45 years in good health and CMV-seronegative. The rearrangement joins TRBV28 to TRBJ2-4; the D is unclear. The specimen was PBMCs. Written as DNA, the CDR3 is TGTGCCAGCAGTTTGGAGTTAGCAGCCAAAAACATTCAGTACTTC. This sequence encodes CASSLELAAKNIQYF.